Following are 29 T cell receptor beta chains from one sample sequenced in a study of T cells in Graves' hyperthyroidism and ophthalmopathy. From RNA transcripts, TCR beta CDR3 regions were amplified. First-round RT-PCR of the TCR CDR3 relied on the HTBI primer set. One entry per CDR3 protein results from TCRdb running MiXCR on the multiplex PCR reads. Of about 740,000 distinct CDR3 sequences in the sample, approximately 15% were seen once. Source material: blood. These receptors all stem from a woman aged 18-29 years with Graves' hyperthyroidism.

The V gene is TRBV6-5, the J gene TRBJ1-4; D ambiguous. Trimming took off 2 bases at V and 0 bases at J, with 16 bases between the two ends. Per germline, CDR1 MNHEY and CDR2 SVGAGI. The CDR3 length is 18 residues. The CDR3 loop is CASSYDTGSAATNEKLFF. The CDR3 DNA reads TGTGCCAGCAGTTACGACACGGGGTCTGCAGCAACTAATGAAAAACTGTTTTTT.

This clonotype was observed many times. This chain uses TRBV29-1 with TRBJ1-5; the D gene is possibly TRBD1 (5 bases). The length of the CDR3 is 13 residues. Germline CDR1 and CDR2: SQVTM and ANQGSEA. V dropped 6 bases and J dropped 2 bases, with 11 bases sitting between them. CDR3 DNA sequence: TGCAGCGTGCTGGAACAGGGCAATCAGCCCCAGCATTTT. It yields the protein CSVLEQGNQPQHF.

The chain combines TRBV27 with TRBJ1-1; D unresolved. The CDR3 is made up of 16 amino acids. V lost 1 base and J lost 3, with 15 bases in between. The germline CDR1 and CDR2 sequences are MNHEY and SMNVEV (reference sequence). The DNA of the CDR3 is TGTGCCAGCAGTTTATTATTCAGCCGTCTGCACACTGAAGCTTTCTTT. Its translation: CASSLLFSRLHTEAFF.

This clonotype was observed a few times. This sequence joins TRBV27 and TRBJ1-5; 9 bases fit TRBD1. Trimming took 3 bases from V and 3 from J; bases not matched to a gene: 6. This CDR3 has 16 amino acids. Per germline, CDR1 MNHEY and CDR2 SMNVEV (reference sequence). The CDR3 DNA reads TGTGCCAGCAGTTTGGGGACAGGGTTGTACAATCAGCCCCAGCATTTT. Translating gives CASSLGTGLYNQPQHF.

This clonotype was counted only a few times. V and J are TRBV3-1 and TRBJ2-5; TRBD2 is a possible D gene (6 bases). CDR1 and CDR2 (germline): LGHDT, YNNKEL (reference sequence). Trimming removed 6 bases from V and 4 bases from J, with 15 bases in between. This CDR3 is built from 14 residues. The CDR3 DNA follows: TGTGCCAGCAGAGACGCGGGGCGCGGAGAGACCCAGTACTTC. Amino acids: CASRDAGRGETQYF.

This clonotype was counted a few times. V gene TRBV2 combines with J gene TRBJ1-2; D unresolved. Germline V gene sequence: CDR1 SNHLY, CDR2 FYNNEI. The length of the CDR3 is 14 residues. The V end was cut by 4 bases, the J end by 1 base, with 10 bases between. DNA of the CDR3: TGTGCCAGCAGTGCTACAGAGCTTAACTATGGCTACACCTTC. It specifies CASSATELNYGYTF.

V and J are TRBV9 and TRBJ2-5, with a possible D match to TRBD2 (7 bases). The CDR3 loop spans 15 amino acids. Germline V gives CDR1 SGDLS, CDR2 YYNGEE. Trimming shortened V by 6 bases and J by 2 bases, and 17 bases separated the two germline ends. In DNA, the CDR3 is TGTGCCAGCAATATGGGCGCGGGGGCTCAAGAGACCCAGTACTTC. It translates to CASNMGAGAQETQYF.

The chain recombines TRBV5-1 with TRBJ2-7; 9 positions match TRBD1. The trim removed 0 bases at V and 1 base at J, leaving 8 bases unmatched. The germline gives CDR1 SGHRS, CDR2 YFSETQ. This CDR3 is built from 17 residues. In DNA, the CDR3 is TGCGCCAGCAGCTTGGGGGGACAGGGCTCGGGATCCTACGAGCAGTACTTC. This codes for CASSLGGQGSGSYEQYF.

Points on this clonotype: Since a much larger clone is just one base distant, this may be a read error. The chain combines TRBV18 with TRBJ1-2; D is undetermined. CDR3 length: 12 amino acids. The germline V gene has CDR1 KGHSH and CDR2 LQKENI. The CDR3 here is CASSPRLDGYAF. In DNA form, the CDR3 reads TGTGCCAGCTCACCACGCTTAGATGGCTACGCCTTC.

This clonotype appeared many times. The J gene is TRBJ2-3, the V gene TRBV30; maybe TRBD1 (5 bases). The CDR3 covers 16 residues. Trimming removed 0 bases at V and 0 bases at J, with 13 bases between. Germline V lookup: CDR1 GTSNPN, CDR2 SVGIG (reference sequence). The CDR3 region is CAWSVGRVHSTDTQYF. The CDR3 DNA reads TGTGCCTGGAGTGTAGGCAGGGTCCATAGCACAGATACGCAGTATTTT.

This clonotype was picked up many times. The V and J genes are TRBV28 and TRBJ2-7; a weak D match, TRBD2 (5 bases). Germline V gene sequence: CDR1 MDHEN, CDR2 SYDVKM. Trimming stripped 7 bases from V and 1 base from J, with 17 bases between. This CDR3 is 15 amino acids long. The CDR3: CASTFPGSASYEQYF. The CDR3 DNA follows: TGTGCCAGCACCTTCCCGGGGAGCGCGTCCTACGAGCAGTACTTC.

Concerning this clonotype: At one boundary the junction diverges from the germline segment, which might be a read error. V usage is TRBV6-1 and J usage is TRBJ1-1; D ambiguous. Germline CDR1 is MNHNS and CDR2 is SASEGT. The length of the CDR3 is 11 residues. The CDR3 nucleotides are TGTGCCAGCAGTCGAAACACTGGAGCTTTCTTT. This encodes CASSRNTGAFF.

About this clonotype itself: At one boundary the junction diverges from the germline segment, which might be a read error. CDR3 in amino acids: CVTSDSGESYNQPQHF. DNA of the CDR3: TGTGTCACCAGTGATAGCGGCGAGAGCTACAATCAGCCCCAGCATTTT. The chain combines TRBV24-1 with TRBJ1-5; the D is unclear. Germline V gene lookup returns CDR1 KGHDR and CDR2 SFDVKD. The CDR3 consists of 16 residues.

This clonotype has only one observation. The rearrangement uses TRBV4-3 and TRBJ2-2; 8 nucleotides agree with TRBD2. The CDR3 has 17 residues. CDR1 LGHNA and CDR2 YSLEER come from the germline V gene. V lost 0 bases and J lost 5; bases outside the gene matches: 8. The CDR3 DNA reads TGCGCCAGCAGCCAAGATCAAGCGGGAGTCCTAACCGGGGAGCTGTTTTTT. Translated, it gives CASSQDQAGVLTGELFF.

By share, this clonotype ranks as medium-sized. The chain recombines TRBV5-6 with TRBJ2-3; D may be TRBD1 or TRBD2 (6 bases each). The CDR3 extends over 17 amino acids. V dropped 4 bases and J dropped 5 bases, with 23 bases sitting between them. CDR1 is SGHDT and CDR2 is YYEEEE in the germline V gene. The DNA of the CDR3 is TGTGCCAGCAGCGCGGACAGCCAGGGATCAGCGGGAGATACGCAGTATTTT. Translating it yields CASSADSQGSAGDTQYF.

This clonotype was observed at least ten times. V and J are TRBV7-9 and TRBJ2-7; no definite D call. This CDR3 has 14 amino acids. CDR1 is SEHNR and CDR2 is FQNEAQ in the germline V gene (reference sequence). Trimming took off 5 bases at V and 3 bases at J, with 14 bases between the two ends. The CDR3 region is CASSRPGRLYEQYF. The CDR3, as DNA: TGTGCCAGCAGCCGACCGGGCCGACTCTACGAGCAGTACTTC.

This clonotype was detected only a few times. The V gene is TRBV4-1, the J gene TRBJ2-3; D call uncertain. This CDR3 has 15 amino acids. The ends were cut back, 4 bases at V and 5 bases at J, with 16 bases in the middle. Per the germline V gene, CDR1 is MGHRA and CDR2 is YSYEKL. CDR3 loop: CASSPSSGLGDTQYF. Here the CDR3 DNA reads TGCGCCAGCAGCCCCTCTTCCGGGTTAGGAGATACGCAGTATTTT.

The chain recombines TRBV12-3 or TRBV12-4 with TRBJ2-2; TRBD2 aligns across 10 bases. With V trimmed by 4 bases and J by 4 bases, 3 bases remained unmatched. The CDR3 spans 15 residues. CDR3 nucleotide sequence: TGTGCCAGCAGTTCGGGACTAGCGATCACCGGGGAGCTGTTTTTT. Its protein is CASSSGLAITGELFF.

V and J are TRBV19 and TRBJ1-5; maybe TRBD1 (6 bases). The CDR3 sequence is 13 residues long. Germline CDR1 LNHDA, CDR2 SQIVND (reference sequence). Trimming stripped 5 bases from V and 9 bases from J, with 14 bases between. The CDR3 DNA reads TGTGCCAGTAGTGACAGGCCCCGGGCGCCCCAGCATTTT. Amino acids: CASSDRPRAPQHF.

The chain carries TRBV28 and TRBJ1-3, with 12 bases lining up with TRBD1. CDR1 and CDR2 (germline): MDHEN, SYDVKM. Trimming removed 3 bases from V and 8 bases from J; junction bases left unmatched: 2. CDR3 length: 14 amino acids. Here the CDR3 reads CASSFRDRGHTIYF. DNA for the CDR3: TGTGCCAGCAGTTTTCGGGACAGGGGGCACACCATATATTTT.

This clonotype has a count of ten or more. The genes are TRBV18 and TRBJ1-1, with D tentatively TRBD1 (5 bases). CDR1 and CDR2 (germline): KGHSH, LQKENI. V lost 1 base and J 3 bases, leaving 12 bases between the germline ends. The CDR3 length is 15 residues. The CDR3 loop reads CASSPQGPGDTEAFF. The CDR3 DNA follows: TGTGCCAGCTCACCACAGGGGCCGGGGGACACTGAAGCTTTCTTT.

The chain couples TRBV30 to TRBJ1-4; TRBD1 is a possible D gene (5 bases). V was pared by 3 bases and J by 8 bases, with 16 bases between. Germline-derived CDR1 and CDR2 are GTSNPN and SVGIG (reference sequence). The CDR3 extends over 14 amino acids. The CDR3 DNA sequence: TGTGCCTGGAGCGGGGACGCCCTCGGGGAAAAACTGTTTTTT. Translation gives CAWSGDALGEKLFF.

This clonotype was seen only once. The chain uses TRBV20-1 and TRBJ2-5; TRBD1 might be the D (7 bases). The CDR3 runs to 15 residues. V lost 0 bases and J 3 bases, leaving 14 bases between the germline ends. Germline V gene sequence: CDR1 DFQATT, CDR2 SNEGSKA (reference sequence). CDR3 residues: CSARDPSRGEETQYF. CDR3 nucleotides: TGCAGTGCTAGAGATCCTTCCAGGGGGGAAGAGACCCAGTACTTC.

This clonotype was seen at least ten times. The chain couples TRBV18 to TRBJ2-3; TRBD2 matches at 11 bases. The junction had 1 base not matched to a gene; V was cut back by 6 bases and J by 2 bases. Germline V gene sequence: CDR1 KGHSH, CDR2 LQKENI. The CDR3 is 14 residues long. CDR3 in DNA: TGTGCCAGCTCGACTAGCGGGGACACAGATACGCAGTATTTT. Translated: CASSTSGDTDTQYF.

The sample holds many counts of this clonotype. The chain has TRBV10-3 and TRBJ1-1; no clear D. Trimming removed 6 bases at V and 0 bases at J, with 20 bases between. CDR1 and CDR2 from the germline V gene are ENHRY and SYGVKD. CDR3 length equals 17 residues. The CDR3 coding sequence is TGTGCCATCAGCCCGACATCCACTCGACCCATGAACACTGAAGCTTTCTTT. It specifies CAISPTSTRPMNTEAFF.

This clonotype was observed at least ten times. This CDR3 reads CASSPGGNYGYTF. CDR3 sequence (DNA): TGTGCCAGCTCACCAGGGGGGAACTATGGCTACACCTTC. The genes are TRBV18 and TRBJ1-2; TRBD1 is a possible D gene (5 bases). The CDR3 contains 13 residues. The V gene's germline CDR1 is KGHSH and CDR2 LQKENI. V shed 2 bases and J shed 2 bases, with 6 bases lying between them.

In its sample, this clonotype was seen many times. The V gene is TRBV2, the J gene TRBJ1-2; no firm D call. Germline V gene data show CDR1 as SNHLY and CDR2 as FYNNEI. Trimming removed 4 bases from V and 4 bases from J, with 16 bases in between. The CDR3 contains 15 residues. CDR3: CASSVVGVPAYGYTF. CDR3 DNA: TGTGCCAGCAGTGTAGTTGGGGTCCCGGCCTATGGCTACACCTTC.

This clonotype was found a few times. The rearrangement links TRBV27 to TRBJ2-7, with 7 positions matching TRBD1. The junction had 7 bases not matched to a gene; V was cut back by 0 bases and J by 2 bases. CDR1 and CDR2 from the germline V gene are MNHEY and SMNVEV (reference sequence). The CDR3 loop spans 16 amino acids. CDR3 sequence (DNA): TGTGCCAGCAGTTTATCGGTGGGGACAGTAGCCTACGAGCAGTACTTC. Protein: CASSLSVGTVAYEQYF.

This clonotype turned up a few times. The CDR3 here is CASRTRAPNTWEAFF. The CDR3 DNA follows: TGTGCCAGCAGGACCCGGGCCCCGAACACTTGGGAAGCTTTCTTT. The chain is built from TRBV12-3 or TRBV12-4 and TRBJ1-1; unclear D gene. CDR3 length equals 15 residues. V shed 6 bases and J shed 8 bases, with 22 bases lying between them.